A selection of T cell receptor beta chains follows, all from one sample in a study of tumor-infiltrating lymphocytes in localized non-small cell lung cancer. The data were produced by immunoSEQ multiplex PCR, yet TCRdb's version contains in-frame clones alone and is incomplete. The table shows 15,000 to 20,000 clones, with 73% occurring only once. Source material: lung tumor tissue. The receptor source for this set is a human donor with non-small cell lung cancer. CDR3s leave out the opening cysteine and the closing phenylalanine or tryptophan.

J gene: TRBJ2-1; V gene: TRBV10-3; CDR3 protein: AISESSEQF
J gene: TRBJ1-4; V gene: TRBV9; CDR3 protein: ASSAVPGQPNEKLF
J gene: TRBJ2-6; V gene: TRBV10-1; CDR3 protein: ASSEQGANVLT
J gene: TRBJ2-3; V gene: TRBV7-2; CDR3 protein: ASSLGHATQY
J gene: TRBJ2-5; V gene: TRBV14; CDR3 protein: ASSPGLAGGLETQY
J gene: TRBJ1-4; V gene: TRBV11-2; CDR3 protein: ASSLRGRGNDEKLF
J gene: TRBJ2-7; V gene: TRBV19; CDR3 protein: ASSIGPGAGEQY
J gene: TRBJ2-1; V gene: TRBV5-5; CDR3 protein: ASSLATPENEQF
J gene: TRBJ1-2; V gene: TRBV5-5; CDR3 protein: ASSFSGYGYT
J gene: TRBJ2-1; V gene: TRBV6-1; CDR3 protein: ASSHQTSGAGEQF
J gene: TRBJ2-3; V gene: TRBV19; CDR3 protein: ASSRGGSTDTQY
J gene: TRBJ2-3; V gene: TRBV11-2; CDR3 protein: ASSMGQASTDTQY
J gene: TRBJ2-5; V gene: TRBV28; CDR3 protein: ASSFGGFIGPGETQY
J gene: TRBJ1-2; V gene: TRBV30; CDR3 protein: AWSLRGYGYT
J gene: TRBJ1-5; V gene: TRBV10-1; CDR3 protein: ASSGKLRPQH
J gene: TRBJ2-5; V gene: TRBV11-2; CDR3 protein: ASTLTSEQETQY
J gene: TRBJ2-3; V gene: TRBV7-8; CDR3 protein: ASSLAGLAGGRGTQY
J gene: TRBJ1-2; V gene: TRBV19; CDR3 protein: ASSGRDRLGQYDYGYT
J gene: TRBJ1-1; V gene: TRBV4-1; CDR3 protein: ASSQGLHREAF
J gene: TRBJ2-7; V gene: TRBV5-4; CDR3 protein: ASSLGSSGRVYEQY
J gene: TRBJ2-5; V gene: TRBV4-1; CDR3 protein: ASSQDQGRETQY
J gene: TRBJ1-5; V gene: TRBV18; CDR3 protein: ASSPGQGLQPQH
J gene: TRBJ1-2; V gene: TRBV28; CDR3 protein: ASQGAQLGGYT
J gene: TRBJ2-3; V gene: TRBV30; CDR3 protein: AWSVQGDTQY
J gene: TRBJ2-7; V gene: TRBV11-2; CDR3 protein: ASSLDGRLGREQY
J gene: TRBJ1-5; V gene: TRBV28; CDR3 protein: ASSFGGNGQPQH
J gene: TRBJ1-5; V gene: TRBV28; CDR3 protein: ASSLGSGSNQPQH
J gene: TRBJ2-2; V gene: TRBV2; CDR3 protein: ASSVSGTGAGELF
J gene: TRBJ2-7; V gene: TRBV10-2; CDR3 protein: ASSEVWDRGHEQY
J gene: TRBJ2-3; V gene: TRBV5-6; CDR3 protein: ASSGGGPTDTQY
J gene: TRBJ2-1; V gene: TRBV28; CDR3 protein: ASSHVGVEQF
J gene: TRBJ2-7; V gene: TRBV28; CDR3 protein: ASRRTTGYYEQY
J gene: TRBJ2-5; V gene: TRBV18; CDR3 protein: ASSRFSSGAGDIQETQY
J gene: TRBJ1-3; V gene: TRBV6-1; CDR3 protein: ASRPGGNTIY
J gene: TRBJ1-1; V gene: TRBV5-1; CDR3 protein: ASRTGARTEAF
J gene: TRBJ2-2; V gene: TRBV7-9; CDR3 protein: ASSLGRQGDTGELF
J gene: TRBJ2-7; V gene: TRBV19; CDR3 protein: ASSTQSYNAGSEQY
J gene: TRBJ2-3; V gene: TRBV4-2; CDR3 protein: ASSQDLAGGTDTQY
J gene: TRBJ2-1; V gene: TRBV5-1; CDR3 protein: ASSFSPGGDNEQF
J gene: TRBJ2-1; V gene: TRBV6-4; CDR3 protein: ASRVPRGNRAYNEQF
J gene: TRBJ1-2; V gene: TRBV19; CDR3 protein: ASSQAGAGGYT
J gene: TRBJ1-1; V gene: TRBV5-1; CDR3 protein: ASSYRGTVGAEAF
J gene: TRBJ2-3; V gene: TRBV28; CDR3 protein: ASIKPGGGGTQY
J gene: TRBJ2-3; V gene: TRBV7-2; CDR3 protein: ASSLEQLTDTQY
J gene: TRBJ2-7; V gene: TRBV7-3; CDR3 protein: ASSAGRASGEQY
J gene: TRBJ1-2; V gene: TRBV15; CDR3 protein: ATSRATGYYGYT
J gene: TRBJ2-6; V gene: TRBV29-1; CDR3 protein: SVVPDSGANVLT
J gene: TRBJ2-2; V gene: TRBV18; CDR3 protein: ASSLPGQGLTGELF
J gene: TRBJ1-4; V gene: TRBV7-6; CDR3 protein: ASSYGGVGEKLF
J gene: TRBJ2-7; V gene: TRBV27; CDR3 protein: ASTTLGAGMAYEQY
J gene: TRBJ2-6; V gene: TRBV5-6; CDR3 protein: ASSFVATGANVLT
J gene: TRBJ2-3; V gene: TRBV5-1; CDR3 protein: ASSFGTGTDTQY
J gene: TRBJ2-7; V gene: TRBV27; CDR3 protein: ASTENGYEQY
J gene: TRBJ2-1; V gene: TRBV5-1; CDR3 protein: ASSRGLAEQF